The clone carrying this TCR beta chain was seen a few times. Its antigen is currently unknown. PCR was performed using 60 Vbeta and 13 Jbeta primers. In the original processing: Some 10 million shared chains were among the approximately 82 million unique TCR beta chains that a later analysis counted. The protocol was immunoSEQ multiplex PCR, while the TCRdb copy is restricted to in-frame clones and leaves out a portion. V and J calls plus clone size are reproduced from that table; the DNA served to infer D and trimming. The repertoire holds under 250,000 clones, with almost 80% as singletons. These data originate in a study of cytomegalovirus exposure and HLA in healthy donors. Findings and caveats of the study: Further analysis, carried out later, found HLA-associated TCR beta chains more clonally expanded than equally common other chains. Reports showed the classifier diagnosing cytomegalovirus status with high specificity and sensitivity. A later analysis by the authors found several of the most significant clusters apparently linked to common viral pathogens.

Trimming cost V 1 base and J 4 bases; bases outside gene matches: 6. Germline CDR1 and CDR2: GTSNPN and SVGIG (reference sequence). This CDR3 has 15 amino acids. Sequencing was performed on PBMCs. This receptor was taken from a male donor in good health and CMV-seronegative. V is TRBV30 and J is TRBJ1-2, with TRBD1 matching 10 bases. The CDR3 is CAWSGRDRGFYGYTF. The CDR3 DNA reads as TGTGCCTGGAGTGGCCGGGACAGGGGCTTCTATGGCTACACCTTC. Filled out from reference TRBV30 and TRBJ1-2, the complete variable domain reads SQTIHQWPATLVQPVGSPLSLECTVEGTSNPNLYWYRQAAGRGLQLLFYSVGIGQISSEVPQNLSASRPQDRQFILSSKKLLLSDSGFYLCAWSGRDRGFYGYTFGSGTRLTVV.